Below, one T cell receptor beta chain is given with its context. What it recognizes is unknown. The CDR3 loop spans 16 amino acids. Germline CDR1 is SGHTA and CDR2 is FQGTGA. With V trimmed by 2 bases and J by 6 bases, 13 bases remained unmatched. Primers: 60 Vbeta forward and 13 Jbeta reverse. Produced via immunoSEQ multiplex PCR; TCRdb's table is partial and in-frame only. The sample has 200,000 to 250,000 clones; around 76% are singletons. These data originate in a study of cytomegalovirus exposure and HLA in healthy donors. Study-wide findings and caveats: A later look showed TCR association rates differing by HLA locus, highest for DRB1 and lowest for HLA-C.

The sample comprised PBMCs. The V gene is TRBV7-3, the J gene TRBJ2-7; 7 nucleotides line up with TRBD2. The TCR comes from a middle-aged woman in good health and CMV-seropositive. The CDR3 nucleotides are TGTGCCAGCAGCTTAGCGGGAGATGCCCTCAGAAGCGAGCAGTACTTC. This codes for CASSLAGDALRSEQYF.